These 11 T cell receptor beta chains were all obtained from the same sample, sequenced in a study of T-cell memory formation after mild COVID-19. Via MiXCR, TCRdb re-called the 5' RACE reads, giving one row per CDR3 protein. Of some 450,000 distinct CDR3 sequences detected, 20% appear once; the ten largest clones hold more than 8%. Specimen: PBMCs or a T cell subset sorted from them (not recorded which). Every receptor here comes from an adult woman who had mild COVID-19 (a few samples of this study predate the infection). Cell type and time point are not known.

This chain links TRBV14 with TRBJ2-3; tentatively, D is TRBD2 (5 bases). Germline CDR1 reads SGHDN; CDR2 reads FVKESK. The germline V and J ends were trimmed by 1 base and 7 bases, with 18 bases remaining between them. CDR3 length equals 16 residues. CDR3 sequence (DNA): TGTGCCAGCAGCCAAGGGCTAGCTTCCCGAAGGTATACGCAGTATTTT. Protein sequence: CASSQGLASRRYTQYF.

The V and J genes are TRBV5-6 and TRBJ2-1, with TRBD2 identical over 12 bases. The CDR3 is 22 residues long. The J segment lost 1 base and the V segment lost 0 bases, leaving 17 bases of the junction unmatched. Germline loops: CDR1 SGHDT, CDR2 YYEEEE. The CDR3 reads CASSLVRFWLAGGRRSYNEQFF. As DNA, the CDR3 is TGTGCCAGCAGCTTGGTTAGGTTCTGGCTAGCGGGAGGGAGGAGGTCCTACAATGAGCAGTTCTTC. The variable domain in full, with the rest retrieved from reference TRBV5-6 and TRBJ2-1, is DAGVTQSPTHLIKTRGQQVTLRCSPKSGHDTVSWYQQALGQGPQFIFQYYEEEERQRGNFPDRFSGHQFPNYSSELNVNALLLGDSALYLCASSLVRFWLAGGRRSYNEQFFGPGTRLTVL.

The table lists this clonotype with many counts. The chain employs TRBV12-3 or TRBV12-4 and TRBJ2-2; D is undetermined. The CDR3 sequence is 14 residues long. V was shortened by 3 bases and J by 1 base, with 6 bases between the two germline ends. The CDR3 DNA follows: TGTGCCAGCAGTTTGAACCAGAACACCGGGGAGCTGTTTTTT. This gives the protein CASSLNQNTGELFF.

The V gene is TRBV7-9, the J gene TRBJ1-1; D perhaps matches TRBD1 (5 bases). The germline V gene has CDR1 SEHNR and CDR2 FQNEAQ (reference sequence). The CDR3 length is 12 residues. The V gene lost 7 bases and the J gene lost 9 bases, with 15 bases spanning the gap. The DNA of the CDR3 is TGTGCCAGCACCCAGGGATCGAGGCAAGCTTTCTTT. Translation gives CASTQGSRQAFF.

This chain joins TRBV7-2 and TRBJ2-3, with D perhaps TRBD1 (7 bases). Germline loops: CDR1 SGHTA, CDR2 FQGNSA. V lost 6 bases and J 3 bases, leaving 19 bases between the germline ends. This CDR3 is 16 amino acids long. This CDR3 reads CASRTGKGAGTDTQYF. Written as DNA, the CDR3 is TGTGCCAGCAGGACCGGGAAGGGGGCGGGAACAGATACGCAGTATTTT.

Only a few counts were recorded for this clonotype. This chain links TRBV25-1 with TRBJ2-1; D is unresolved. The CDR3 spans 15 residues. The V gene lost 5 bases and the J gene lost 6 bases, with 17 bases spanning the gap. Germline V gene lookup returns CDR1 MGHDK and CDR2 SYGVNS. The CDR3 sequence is CASSSTAQHVNEQFF. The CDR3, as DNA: TGTGCCAGCAGTTCAACGGCGCAGCATGTCAATGAGCAGTTCTTC. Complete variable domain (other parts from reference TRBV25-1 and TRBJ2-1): EADIYQTPRYLVIGTGKKITLECSQTMGHDKMYWYQQDPGMELHLIHYSYGVNSTEKGDLSSESTVSRIRTEHFPLTLESARPSHTSQYLCASSSTAQHVNEQFFGPGTRLTVL.

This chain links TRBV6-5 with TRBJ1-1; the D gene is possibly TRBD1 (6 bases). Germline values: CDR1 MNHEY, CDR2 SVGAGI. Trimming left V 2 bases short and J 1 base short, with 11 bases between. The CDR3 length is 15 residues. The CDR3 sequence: CASSYALQGNTEAFF. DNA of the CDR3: TGTGCCAGCAGTTACGCTTTACAGGGGAACACTGAAGCTTTCTTT.

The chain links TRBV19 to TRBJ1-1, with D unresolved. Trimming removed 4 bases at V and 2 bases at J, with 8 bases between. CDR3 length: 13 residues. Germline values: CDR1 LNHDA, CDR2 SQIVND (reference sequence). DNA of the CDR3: TGTGCCAGTAGTAATGGGGAAAACACTGAAGCTTTCTTT. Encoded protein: CASSNGENTEAFF.

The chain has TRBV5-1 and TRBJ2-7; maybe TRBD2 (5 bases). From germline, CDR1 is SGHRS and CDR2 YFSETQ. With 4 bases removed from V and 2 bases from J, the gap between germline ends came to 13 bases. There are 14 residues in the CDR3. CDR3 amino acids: CASSTQDSAYEQYF. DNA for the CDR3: TGCGCCAGCAGCACTCAGGACTCAGCCTACGAGCAGTACTTC.

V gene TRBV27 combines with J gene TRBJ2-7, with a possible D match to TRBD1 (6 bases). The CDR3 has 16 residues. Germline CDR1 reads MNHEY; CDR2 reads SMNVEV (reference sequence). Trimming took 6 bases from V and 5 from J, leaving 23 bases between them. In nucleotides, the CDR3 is TGTGCCAGCAGCCCACGACCAACAGGGTTCGCCCACGAGCAGTACTTC. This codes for CASSPRPTGFAHEQYF.

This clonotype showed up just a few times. The CDR3 protein is CASSQEWGLDEAFF. The CDR3 region has the DNA TGTGCCAGCAGCCAAGAATGGGGGCTAGATGAAGCTTTCTTT. This chain joins TRBV3-1 and TRBJ1-1; tentatively, D is TRBD1 (6 bases). Per germline, CDR1 LGHDT and CDR2 YNNKEL (reference sequence). The CDR3 runs to 14 residues. V was clipped by 0 bases and J by 7 bases, with 12 bases between them.